Below are 17 T cell receptor beta chains sequenced from a single sample in a study of PD-1 blockade in classical Hodgkin lymphoma. Some clones are missing from TCRdb's copy, which holds only in-frame ones; the method was immunoSEQ multiplex PCR. Of roughly 42,000 clones in the sample, roughly 80% are singletons; the top ten hold approximately 20%. Relapse was seen in all patients after autologous stem cell transplantation, and brentuximab vedotin exposure was variable. The sample consisted of peripheral blood mononuclear cells (PBMCs), taken at baseline. The receptors originated from a human donor with classical Hodgkin lymphoma.

This clone was observed a few times. The chain recombines TRBV27 with TRBJ1-1, with TRBD1 as a possible D gene (5 bases). Germline V gene lookup returns CDR1 MNHEY and CDR2 SMNVEV (reference sequence). CDR3 length: 13 residues. V shed 3 bases and J shed 1 base, with 6 bases lying between them. CDR3 DNA: TGTGCCAGCAGTTTTCAGGGGAACACTGAAGCTTTCTTT. This gives the protein CASSFQGNTEAFF.

The chain joins TRBV7-2 to TRBJ2-5, with TRBD1 as a possible D gene (5 bases). The CDR3 is made up of 15 amino acids. The germline gives CDR1 SGHTA, CDR2 FQGNSA. V gave up 3 bases and J gave up 4 bases, with 15 bases separating them. CDR3 residues: CASSFWSGSGETQYF. CDR3 DNA sequence: TGTGCCAGCAGCTTTTGGTCAGGGTCGGGAGAGACCCAGTACTTC.

The rearrangement uses TRBV7-8 and TRBJ2-3; D is possibly TRBD1 or TRBD2 (6 bases each). Germline loops: CDR1 SGHVS, CDR2 FQNEAQ. Trimming removed 2 bases from V and 0 bases from J, with 12 bases in between. This CDR3 has 16 amino acids. CDR3 protein: CASSLSGGLSTDTQYF. In DNA form, the CDR3 reads TGTGCCAGCAGCTTAAGTGGGGGGCTAAGCACAGATACGCAGTATTTT.

This chain uses TRBV15 with TRBJ1-5, with D maybe TRBD1 (6 bases). Trimming stripped 3 bases from V and 6 bases from J, with 15 bases between. The CDR3 totals 15 residues. CDR1 is LNHNV and CDR2 is YYDKDF in the germline V gene (reference sequence). CDR3 loop: CATSRTGGAGQPQHF. The CDR3 nucleotides are TGTGCCACCAGCAGGACTGGGGGGGCAGGTCAGCCCCAGCATTTT.

The rearrangement joins TRBV11-2 to TRBJ1-3; D perhaps matches TRBD1 (5 bases). This CDR3 is built from 14 residues. V dropped 4 bases and J dropped 6 bases, with 13 bases sitting between them. Germline CDR1 and CDR2: SGHAT and FQNNGV. CDR3 DNA: TGTGCCAGCAGCTCACGACAGAAGGAAAACACCATATATTTT. Protein product: CASSSRQKENTIYF.

V and J are TRBV7-9 and TRBJ2-5; TRBD1 might be the D (6 bases). Germline V CDR1 and CDR2: SEHNR, FQNEAQ (reference sequence). The length of the CDR3 is 15 residues. V gave up 0 bases and J gave up 6 bases, with 14 bases separating them. The CDR3 region has the DNA TGTGCCAGCAGCTTAGCTGGGCAGGGGCAAAAGACCCAGTACTTC. Its protein product is CASSLAGQGQKTQYF.

The rearrangement uses TRBV19 and TRBJ2-7; 10 bases are a match to TRBD2. CDR3 length: 17 amino acids. The V segment lost 0 bases and the J segment 2 bases; nucleotides outside the gene matches: 7. Germline lookup yields CDR1 LNHDA and CDR2 SQIVND (reference sequence). CDR3 DNA: TGTGCCAGTAGTATAGACCTCCTAGCGGGAGATCCCTACGAGCAGTACTTC. This encodes CASSIDLLAGDPYEQYF.

The chain has TRBV7-8 and TRBJ1-5, with D perhaps TRBD1 (6 bases). With 5 bases removed from V and 3 bases from J, the gap between germline ends came to 17 bases. The CDR3 is made up of 16 amino acids. From germline, CDR1 is SGHVS and CDR2 FQNEAQ. The CDR3 here is CASSKGYSGDNQPQHF. DNA for the CDR3: TGTGCCAGCAGCAAAGGCTACTCAGGGGACAATCAGCCCCAGCATTTT.

The V and J genes are TRBV2 and TRBJ2-1; 11 nucleotides align to TRBD2. CDR3 length: 14 amino acids. J gave up 4 bases and V 6 bases, and 2 bases lay outside the gene matches. Germline assignment: CDR1 SNHLY and CDR2 FYNNEI. In nucleotides, the CDR3 is TGTGCCAGCAGGACTAGCGGGGTTTACAATGAGCAGTTCTTC. It codes for CASRTSGVYNEQFF.

In its sample, this clone was seen once. The chain couples TRBV7-3 to TRBJ2-3, with D perhaps TRBD1 (5 bases). The CDR3 has 16 residues. V lost 5 bases to trimming and J lost 7 bases, with 22 bases between them. CDR1 is SGHTA and CDR2 is FQGTGA in the germline V gene. The CDR3 nucleotides are TGTGCCAGCAGCCCTCGAAAGGGGCGCGAGTTATATACGCAGTATTTT. Translation: CASSPRKGRELYTQYF.

The chain links TRBV7-3 to TRBJ2-1, with TRBD1 as a possible D gene (6 bases). Germline V gene lookup returns CDR1 SGHTA and CDR2 FQGTGA. The CDR3 consists of 14 residues. V lost 3 bases and J lost 7, with 13 bases in between. CDR3 bases: TGTGCCAGCAGCTTCTGGGCAGGGACAAATGAGCAGTTCTTC. Its protein is CASSFWAGTNEQFF.

The CDR3 DNA reads as TGTGCCAGCAGCTATGCCAGCTCCTACGAGCAGTACTTC. It is translated as CASSYASSYEQYF. This rearrangement joins TRBV5-4 to TRBJ2-7, with unresolved D. V lost 3 bases to trimming and J lost 0 bases, with 7 bases between them. CDR3 length equals 13 residues. Germline CDR1 and CDR2: SGHNT and YYREEE (reference sequence).

This clone counts as medium-sized. The CDR3 spells CAWSSGAYQETQYF. The CDR3 nucleotides read TGTGCCTGGAGTTCGGGAGCGTACCAAGAGACCCAGTACTTC. The J gene is TRBJ2-5, the V gene TRBV30; TRBD2 might be the D (6 bases). Germline lookup yields CDR1 GTSNPN and CDR2 SVGIG (reference sequence). This CDR3 has 14 residues. V lost 2 bases and J lost 0, with 10 bases in between.

This chain uses TRBV6-5 with TRBJ1-1, with D perhaps TRBD1 (5 bases). The V and J ends lost 2 bases and 0 bases respectively, with 7 bases between them. The germline V gene has CDR1 MNHEY and CDR2 SVGAGI. The CDR3 covers 14 residues. This chain's CDR3 is CASSYGGMNTEAFF. CDR3 coding DNA: TGTGCCAGCAGTTACGGGGGTATGAACACTGAAGCTTTCTTT.

This rearrangement joins TRBV5-1 to TRBJ2-3; D is tentatively TRBD1 or TRBD2 (5 bases each). The CDR3 loop spans 15 amino acids. Trimming pared 0 bases from V and 1 base from J, leaving 9 bases between. Germline V gene lookup returns CDR1 SGHRS and CDR2 YFSETQ. The CDR3 coding sequence is TGCGCCAGCAGCTTGGGGGGGAGAGGCACAGATACGCAGTATTTT. It is translated as CASSLGGRGTDTQYF.

This chain joins TRBV18 and TRBJ2-6, with 8 nucleotides matching TRBD2. Germline-derived CDR1 and CDR2 are KGHSH and LQKENI. The CDR3 loop spans 18 amino acids. The ends lost 3 bases at V and 2 bases at J; junction bases unmatched: 9. In DNA, the CDR3 is TGTGCCAGCTCACCCCTCGGACTAGCCAGCACTGGGGCCAACGTCCTGACTTTC. As protein: CASSPLGLASTGANVLTF.

V and J are TRBV6-5 and TRBJ2-1; TRBD1 or TRBD2 may be the D gene (5 bases each). The CDR3 sequence is 13 residues long. V was pared by 6 bases and J by 10 bases, with 16 bases between. The germline gives CDR1 MNHEY, CDR2 SVGAGI. The DNA of the CDR3 is TGTGCCAGCAGCCACAGGACTTCCAAGGAGCAGTTCTTC. It codes for CASSHRTSKEQFF.